This is a list of T cell receptor beta chains from one sample in a study of T cell repertoires in cytomegalovirus infection. A single record per CDR3 protein comes from TCRdb applying MiXCR to the reads. The sample lists 550,000 to 700,000 distinct CDR3 sequences, 35% to 50% occurring once. Their recognized antigens are unknown. Sequencing used cultured PBMCs, obtained from culture after CMV antigen stimulation. These receptors were collected from a human donor in good health (CMV status not recorded). Some clones in this sample may be carry-over from other donors' samples. Both conserved end residues are part of each CDR3. The order of the fields is D gene, clone size, J gene, V gene, CDR3 protein, CDR3 DNA. The D gene is left open where the match is weak. Part of the rows lack a size; the others show once, few, many or a class for expanded clones.

d_call: TRBD2; clone_size: many; j_call: TRBJ2-1; v_call: TRBV7-6; cdr3_aa: CASSFQGGGRDNEQFF; cdr3_nt: TGTGCCAGCAGCTTCCAGGGCGGGGGGCGAGACAATGAGCAGTTCTTC
d_call: TRBD2; clone_size: NA; j_call: TRBJ2-1; v_call: TRBV20-1; cdr3_aa: CSARDAGTSGYNEQFF; cdr3_nt: TGCAGTGCTAGAGACGCCGGGACTAGCGGATACAATGAGCAGTTCTTC
d_call: NA; clone_size: NA; j_call: TRBJ2-2; v_call: TRBV20-1; cdr3_aa: CSASRGGFTGELFF; cdr3_nt: TGCAGTGCTAGCAGGGGCGGCTTCACCGGGGAGCTGTTTTTT
d_call: TRBD2; clone_size: once; j_call: TRBJ2-3; v_call: TRBV28; cdr3_aa: CASTKGIAGGGVGDTQYF; cdr3_nt: TGTGCCAGCACCAAGGGAATAGCGGGGGGCGGGGTCGGGGATACGCAGTATTTT
d_call: NA; clone_size: NA; j_call: TRBJ1-5; v_call: TRBV2; cdr3_aa: CASSGEGDPKNQPQHF; cdr3_nt: TGTGCCAGCAGTGGCGAAGGGGACCCAAAGAATCAGCCCCAGCATTTT
d_call: NA; clone_size: once; j_call: TRBJ1-5; v_call: TRBV19; cdr3_aa: CASNLGINQPQHF; cdr3_nt: TGTGCCAGTAATCTGGGGATCAATCAGCCCCAGCATTTT
d_call: NA; clone_size: NA; j_call: TRBJ1-6; v_call: TRBV6-1; cdr3_aa: CASSPGTSFFNSPLHF; cdr3_nt: TGTGCCAGCAGCCCCGGGACAAGCTTCTTTAATTCACCCCTCCACTTT
d_call: TRBD1; clone_size: NA; j_call: TRBJ1-2; v_call: TRBV5-6; cdr3_aa: CASSSGTGTGGYTF; cdr3_nt: TGTGCCAGCAGCTCCGGGACAGGGACGGGAGGCTACACCTTC
d_call: TRBD2; clone_size: NA; j_call: TRBJ2-1; v_call: TRBV18; cdr3_aa: CASSSGSGGVYEQFF; cdr3_nt: TGTGCCAGCTCATCTGGAAGCGGGGGGGTGTATGAGCAGTTCTTC
d_call: NA; clone_size: few; j_call: TRBJ2-1; v_call: TRBV12-5; cdr3_aa: CASGLAPKFGGGSYNEQFF; cdr3_nt: TGTGCTAGTGGTTTGGCGCCAAAGTTCGGAGGGGGTTCCTACAATGAGCAGTTCTTC
d_call: NA; clone_size: NA; j_call: TRBJ1-5; v_call: TRBV10-3; cdr3_aa: CATSLGQAGYSNQPQHF; cdr3_nt: TGTGCCACATCCCTAGGGCAGGCGGGCTATAGCAATCAGCCCCAGCATTTT
d_call: TRBD1; clone_size: NA; j_call: TRBJ2-7; v_call: TRBV4-1; cdr3_aa: CASSHPGQGHEQYF; cdr3_nt: TGCGCCAGCAGCCACCCGGGACAGGGCCACGAGCAGTACTTC
d_call: NA; clone_size: NA; j_call: TRBJ1-2; v_call: TRBV7-8; cdr3_aa: CASSPSPGSGYGYTF; cdr3_nt: TGTGCCAGCAGCCCCTCCCCGGGATCGGGCTATGGCTACACCTTC
d_call: NA; clone_size: NA; j_call: TRBJ2-3; v_call: TRBV6-2/TRBV6-3; cdr3_aa: CASTRGGPPDTQYF; cdr3_nt: TGTGCCAGCACTAGGGGGGGGCCTCCAGATACGCAGTATTTT
d_call: NA; clone_size: few; j_call: TRBJ2-7; v_call: TRBV20-1; cdr3_aa: CSATGPSYGQYF; cdr3_nt: TGCAGTGCTACCGGACCGAGTTACGGGCAGTACTTC
d_call: TRBD2; clone_size: NA; j_call: TRBJ2-2; v_call: TRBV7-4; cdr3_aa: CASYTSGKTGELFF; cdr3_nt: TGTGCCAGCTATACTAGCGGGAAAACCGGGGAGCTGTTTTTT
d_call: NA; clone_size: few; j_call: TRBJ2-1; v_call: TRBV7-2; cdr3_aa: CASSSQAGEYEQFF; cdr3_nt: TGTGCCAGCAGCTCCCAAGCAGGAGAATATGAGCAGTTCTTC
d_call: TRBD2; clone_size: few; j_call: TRBJ2-3; v_call: TRBV28; cdr3_aa: CASSRPTSGGAVTDTQYF; cdr3_nt: TGTGCCAGCAGCAGACCGACTAGCGGGGGGGCCGTCACAGATACGCAGTATTTT
d_call: TRBD1; clone_size: NA; j_call: TRBJ2-7; v_call: TRBV6-1; cdr3_aa: CASSYRDREDEQYF; cdr3_nt: TGTGCCAGCAGTTACCGGGACAGGGAGGACGAGCAGTACTTC
d_call: TRBD1; clone_size: few; j_call: TRBJ2-1; v_call: TRBV7-6; cdr3_aa: CASSLGVVGTGNNEQFF; cdr3_nt: TGTGCCAGCAGCTTAGGCGTTGTGGGGACAGGGAACAATGAGCAGTTCTTC
d_call: TRBD1; clone_size: NA; j_call: TRBJ2-7; v_call: TRBV12-3/TRBV12-4; cdr3_aa: CASSFSSDRASLGEQYF; cdr3_nt: TGTGCCAGCAGTTTTTCTTCGGACAGGGCGTCGTTAGGGGAGCAGTACTTC
d_call: NA; clone_size: NA; j_call: TRBJ1-1; v_call: TRBV6-2/TRBV6-3; cdr3_aa: CASNPDPYGGTEAFF; cdr3_nt: TGTGCCAGCAACCCTGACCCCTACGGGGGGACTGAAGCTTTCTTT
d_call: TRBD1; clone_size: few; j_call: TRBJ2-1; v_call: TRBV7-2; cdr3_aa: CASSSDRGEGNEQFF; cdr3_nt: TGTGCCAGCAGCTCGGACAGGGGTGAAGGCAATGAGCAGTTCTTC
d_call: TRBD2; clone_size: NA; j_call: TRBJ2-5; v_call: TRBV30; cdr3_aa: CARSGLAGGLGETQYF; cdr3_nt: TGTGCCCGGAGTGGACTAGCGGGAGGGCTCGGAGAGACCCAGTACTTC
d_call: TRBD2; clone_size: NA; j_call: TRBJ2-3; v_call: TRBV7-2; cdr3_aa: CASSSQGGDTQYF; cdr3_nt: TGTGCCAGCAGCTCGCAGGGAGGGGATACGCAGTATTTT
d_call: NA; clone_size: NA; j_call: TRBJ2-1; v_call: TRBV27; cdr3_aa: CATTHSGGRTYNEQFF; cdr3_nt: TGTGCCACCACACATTCCGGGGGGCGGACCTACAATGAGCAGTTCTTC
d_call: NA; clone_size: NA; j_call: TRBJ1-4; v_call: TRBV5-1; cdr3_aa: CASSSGGALTNEKLFF; cdr3_nt: TGCGCCAGCAGCTCAGGAGGGGCTCTGACTAATGAAAAACTGTTTTTT
d_call: NA; clone_size: NA; j_call: TRBJ2-3; v_call: TRBV6-1; cdr3_aa: CASSDPSTDTQYF; cdr3_nt: TGTGCCAGCAGTGACCCTAGCACAGATACGCAGTATTTT
d_call: NA; clone_size: few; j_call: TRBJ1-4; v_call: TRBV4-1; cdr3_aa: CASSQVSYRLNEKLFF; cdr3_nt: TGCGCCAGCAGCCAAGTCAGTTACAGACTTAATGAAAAACTGTTTTTT
d_call: TRBD2; clone_size: NA; j_call: TRBJ2-5; v_call: TRBV12-3/TRBV12-4; cdr3_aa: CASSPGLAGGLRRF; cdr3_nt: TGTGCCAGCAGTCCCGGACTAGCGGGGGGCCTTCGACGATTC
d_call: NA; clone_size: NA; j_call: TRBJ2-7; v_call: TRBV6-2/TRBV6-3; cdr3_aa: CATNPRALTYEQYF; cdr3_nt: TGTGCCACGAACCCCAGGGCCTTAACCTACGAGCAGTACTTC
d_call: TRBD2; clone_size: few; j_call: TRBJ2-5; v_call: TRBV7-4; cdr3_aa: CASSTRTGTSWRHGTQYF; cdr3_nt: TGTGCCAGCAGCACACGGACCGGGACTAGCTGGAGGCATGGGACCCAGTACTTC
d_call: NA; clone_size: NA; j_call: TRBJ2-3; v_call: TRBV12-3/TRBV12-4; cdr3_aa: CASSLYLDTDTQYF; cdr3_nt: TGTGCCAGCAGTTTATATCTAGACACAGATACGCAGTATTTT
d_call: NA; clone_size: NA; j_call: TRBJ1-4; v_call: TRBV18; cdr3_aa: CASSQRTMGTNEKLFF; cdr3_nt: TGTGCCAGCTCGCAACGGACGATGGGAACTAATGAAAAACTGTTTTTT
d_call: NA; clone_size: once; j_call: TRBJ1-2; v_call: TRBV4-1; cdr3_aa: CASSPRQDSNYGYTF; cdr3_nt: TGCGCCAGCAGCCCAAGACAGGACTCTAACTATGGCTACACCTTC
d_call: NA; clone_size: NA; j_call: TRBJ1-1; v_call: TRBV4-1; cdr3_aa: CASSQTGMVTEAFF; cdr3_nt: TGCGCCAGCAGCCAAACAGGGATGGTCACTGAAGCTTTCTTT
d_call: NA; clone_size: NA; j_call: TRBJ1-2; v_call: TRBV28; cdr3_aa: CASSSTVTDYGYTF; cdr3_nt: TGTGCCAGCAGTTCCACCGTAACAGATTATGGCTACACCTTC
d_call: NA; clone_size: NA; j_call: TRBJ1-5; v_call: TRBV6-2/TRBV6-3; cdr3_aa: CASSGTQTWEPQHF; cdr3_nt: TGTGCCAGCAGTGGGACGCAAACATGGGAGCCCCAGCATTTT
d_call: NA; clone_size: few; j_call: TRBJ2-5; v_call: TRBV7-8; cdr3_aa: CASSLRGITGETQYF; cdr3_nt: TGTGCCAGCAGCTTACGGGGGATCACGGGAGAGACCCAGTACTTC